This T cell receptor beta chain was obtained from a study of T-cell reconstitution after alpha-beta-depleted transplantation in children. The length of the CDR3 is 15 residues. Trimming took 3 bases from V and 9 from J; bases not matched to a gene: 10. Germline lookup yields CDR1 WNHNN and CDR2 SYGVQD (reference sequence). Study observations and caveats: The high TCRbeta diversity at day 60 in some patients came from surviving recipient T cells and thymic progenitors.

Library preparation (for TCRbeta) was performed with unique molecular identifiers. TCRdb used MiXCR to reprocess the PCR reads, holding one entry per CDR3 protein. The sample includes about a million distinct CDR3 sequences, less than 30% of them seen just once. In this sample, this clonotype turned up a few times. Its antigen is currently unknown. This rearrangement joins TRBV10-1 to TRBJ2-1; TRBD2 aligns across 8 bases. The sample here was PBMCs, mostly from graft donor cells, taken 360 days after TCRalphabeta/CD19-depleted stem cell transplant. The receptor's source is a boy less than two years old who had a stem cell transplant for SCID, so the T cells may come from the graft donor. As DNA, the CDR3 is TGCGCCAGCAGTGACCCCGAACAGGCGGGGGGTGAGCAGTTCTTC. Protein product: CASSDPEQAGGEQFF.